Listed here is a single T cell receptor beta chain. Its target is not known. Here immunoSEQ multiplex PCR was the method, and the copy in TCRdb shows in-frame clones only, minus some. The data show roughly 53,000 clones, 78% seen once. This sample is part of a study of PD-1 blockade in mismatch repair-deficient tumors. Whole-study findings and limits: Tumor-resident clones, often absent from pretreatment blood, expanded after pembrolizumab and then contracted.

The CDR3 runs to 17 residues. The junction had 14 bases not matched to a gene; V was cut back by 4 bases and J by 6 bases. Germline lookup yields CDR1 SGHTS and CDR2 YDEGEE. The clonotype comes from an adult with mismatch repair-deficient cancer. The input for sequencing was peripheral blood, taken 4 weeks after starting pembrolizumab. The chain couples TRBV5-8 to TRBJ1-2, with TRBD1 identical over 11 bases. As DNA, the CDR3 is TGTGCCAGCAGCCAAACCGGGACAGGGGGTGTTCAGGATGGCTACACCTTC. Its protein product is CASSQTGTGGVQDGYTF.